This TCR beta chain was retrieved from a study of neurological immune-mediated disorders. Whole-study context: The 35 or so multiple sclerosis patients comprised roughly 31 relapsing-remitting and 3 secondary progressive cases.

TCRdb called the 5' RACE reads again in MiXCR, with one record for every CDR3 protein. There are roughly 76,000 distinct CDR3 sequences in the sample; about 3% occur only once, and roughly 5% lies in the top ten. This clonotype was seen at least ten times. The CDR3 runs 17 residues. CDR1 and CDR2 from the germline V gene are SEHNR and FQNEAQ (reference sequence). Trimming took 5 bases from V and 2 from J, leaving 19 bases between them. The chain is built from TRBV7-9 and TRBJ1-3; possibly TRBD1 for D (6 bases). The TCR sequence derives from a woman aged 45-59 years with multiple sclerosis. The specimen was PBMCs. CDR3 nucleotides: TGTGCCAGCAGCCCACCACCGAACAGGGCGGCTGGAAACACCATATATTTT. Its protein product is CASSPPPNRAAGNTIYF.